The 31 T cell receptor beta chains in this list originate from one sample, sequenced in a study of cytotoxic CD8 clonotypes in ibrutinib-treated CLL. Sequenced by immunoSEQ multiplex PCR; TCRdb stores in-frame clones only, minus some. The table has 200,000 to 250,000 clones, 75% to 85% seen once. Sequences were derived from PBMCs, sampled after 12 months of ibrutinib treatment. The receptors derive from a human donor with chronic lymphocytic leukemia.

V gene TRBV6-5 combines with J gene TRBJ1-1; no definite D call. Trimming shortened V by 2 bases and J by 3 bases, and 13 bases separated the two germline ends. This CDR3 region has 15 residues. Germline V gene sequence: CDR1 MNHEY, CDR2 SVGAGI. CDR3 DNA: TGTGCCAGCAGTTACAGGTTTTTAGTAGACACTGAAGCTTTCTTT. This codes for CASSYRFLVDTEAFF.

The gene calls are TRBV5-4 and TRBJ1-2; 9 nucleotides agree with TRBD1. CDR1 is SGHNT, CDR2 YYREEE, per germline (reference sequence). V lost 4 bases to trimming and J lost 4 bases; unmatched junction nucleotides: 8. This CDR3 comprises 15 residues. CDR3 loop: CASSTGQGISYGYTF. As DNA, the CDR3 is TGTGCCAGCAGCACGGGACAGGGTATTAGCTATGGCTACACCTTC.

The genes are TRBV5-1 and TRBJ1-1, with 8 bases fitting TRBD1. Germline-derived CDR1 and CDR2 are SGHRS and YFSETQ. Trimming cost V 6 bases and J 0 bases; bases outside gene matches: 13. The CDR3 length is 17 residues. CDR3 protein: CASTSDESDRVNTEAFF. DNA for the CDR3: TGCGCCAGCACGTCGGACGAATCGGACAGGGTGAACACTGAAGCTTTCTTT.

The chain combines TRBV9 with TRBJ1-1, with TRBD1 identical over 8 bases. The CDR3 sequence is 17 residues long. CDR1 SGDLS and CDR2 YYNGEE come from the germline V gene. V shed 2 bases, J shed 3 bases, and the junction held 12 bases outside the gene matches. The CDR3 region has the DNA TGTGCCAGCAGCGTTAGCGGGACAGGCGGGGGGCACACTGAAGCTTTCTTT. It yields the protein CASSVSGTGGGHTEAFF.

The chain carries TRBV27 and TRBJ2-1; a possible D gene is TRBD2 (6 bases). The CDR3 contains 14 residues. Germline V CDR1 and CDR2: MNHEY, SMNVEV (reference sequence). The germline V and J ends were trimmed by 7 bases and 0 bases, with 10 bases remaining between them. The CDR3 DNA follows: TGTGCCAGCACCCGGAGGGCCTCCTACAATGAGCAGTTCTTC. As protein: CASTRRASYNEQFF.

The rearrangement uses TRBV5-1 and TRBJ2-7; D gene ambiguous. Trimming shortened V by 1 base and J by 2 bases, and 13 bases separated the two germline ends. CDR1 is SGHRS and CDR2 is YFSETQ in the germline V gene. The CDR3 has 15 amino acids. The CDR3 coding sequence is TGCGCCAGCAGCTTGTTGCGATGGCGGCCCTACGAGCAGTACTTC. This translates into CASSLLRWRPYEQYF. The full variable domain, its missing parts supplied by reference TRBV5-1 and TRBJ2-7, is KAGVTQTPRYLIKTRGQQVTLSCSPISGHRSVSWYQQTPGQGLQFLFEYFSETQRNKGNFPGRFSGRQFSNSRSEMNVSTLELGDSALYLCASSLLRWRPYEQYFGPGTRLTVT.

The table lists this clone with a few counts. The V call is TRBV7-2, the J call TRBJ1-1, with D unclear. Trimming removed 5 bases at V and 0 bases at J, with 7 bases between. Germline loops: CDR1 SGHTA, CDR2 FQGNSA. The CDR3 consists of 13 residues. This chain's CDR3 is CASSPGMNTEAFF. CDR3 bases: TGTGCCAGCAGCCCTGGGATGAACACTGAAGCTTTCTTT.

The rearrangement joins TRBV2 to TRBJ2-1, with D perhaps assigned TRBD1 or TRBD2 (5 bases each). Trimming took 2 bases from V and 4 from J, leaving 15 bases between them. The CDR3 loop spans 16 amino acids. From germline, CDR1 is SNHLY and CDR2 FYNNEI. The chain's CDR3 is CASSEFSGTSYNEQFF. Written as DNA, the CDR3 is TGTGCCAGCAGTGAATTCTCGGGGACCTCTTACAATGAGCAGTTCTTC.

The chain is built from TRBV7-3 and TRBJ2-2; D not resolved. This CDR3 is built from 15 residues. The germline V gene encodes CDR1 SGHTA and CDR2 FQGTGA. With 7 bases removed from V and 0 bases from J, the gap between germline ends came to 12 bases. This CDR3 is CASTPLTANTGELFF. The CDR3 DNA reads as TGTGCCAGCACCCCGCTCACCGCGAACACCGGGGAGCTGTTTTTT. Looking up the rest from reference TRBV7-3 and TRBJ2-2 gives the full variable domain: GAGVSQTPSNKVTEKGKYVELRCDPISGHTALYWYRQSLGQGPEFLIYFQGTGAADDSGLPNDRFFAVRPEGSVSTLKIQRTERGDSAVYLCASTPLTANTGELFFGEGSRLTVL.

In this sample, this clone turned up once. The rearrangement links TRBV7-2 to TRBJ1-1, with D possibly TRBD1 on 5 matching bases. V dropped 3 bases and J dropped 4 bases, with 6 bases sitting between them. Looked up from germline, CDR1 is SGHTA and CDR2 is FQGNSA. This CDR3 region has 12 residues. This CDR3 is CASSLRGTEAFF. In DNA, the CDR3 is TGTGCCAGCAGCTTGAGGGGCACTGAAGCTTTCTTT.

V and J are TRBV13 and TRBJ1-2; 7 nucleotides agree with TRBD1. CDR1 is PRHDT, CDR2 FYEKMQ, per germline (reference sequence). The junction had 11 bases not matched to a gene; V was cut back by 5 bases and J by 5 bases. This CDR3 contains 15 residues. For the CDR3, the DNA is TGTGCCAGCAGCGCCGCGGGACAGCATTGGTATGGCTACACCTTC. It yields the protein CASSAAGQHWYGYTF.

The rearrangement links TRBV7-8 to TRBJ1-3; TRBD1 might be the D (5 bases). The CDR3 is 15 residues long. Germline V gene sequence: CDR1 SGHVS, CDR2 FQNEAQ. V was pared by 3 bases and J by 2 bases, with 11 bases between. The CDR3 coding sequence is TGTGCCAGCAGCTTGCAGGGAGTGGCTGGAAACACCATATATTTT. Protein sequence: CASSLQGVAGNTIYF.

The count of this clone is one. The CDR3 loop is CASSVSGNTIYF. The CDR3 DNA sequence: TGTGCCAGCTCTGTCTCTGGAAACACCATATATTTT. This rearrangement joins TRBV7-8 to TRBJ1-3; D remains ambiguous. The CDR3 contains 12 residues. Between the trimmed V and J ends, which lost 8 bases and 0 bases, there was a span of 5 bases. Germline assignment: CDR1 SGHVS and CDR2 FQNEAQ.

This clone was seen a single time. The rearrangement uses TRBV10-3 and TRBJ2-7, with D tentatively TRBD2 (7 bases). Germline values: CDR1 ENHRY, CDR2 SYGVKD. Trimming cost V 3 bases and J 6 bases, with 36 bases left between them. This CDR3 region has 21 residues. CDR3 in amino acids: CAISEPRGGASRSVAASEQYF. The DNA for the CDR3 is TGTGCCATCAGTGAACCCAGGGGAGGGGCCTCGAGATCAGTAGCTGCAAGCGAGCAGTACTTC.

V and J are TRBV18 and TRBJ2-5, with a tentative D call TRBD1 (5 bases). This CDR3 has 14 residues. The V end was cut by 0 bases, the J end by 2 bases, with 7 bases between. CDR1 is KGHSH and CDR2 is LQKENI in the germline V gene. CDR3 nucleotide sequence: TGTGCCAGCTCACCACCTGGGGCACAAGAGACCCAGTACTTC. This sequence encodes CASSPPGAQETQYF. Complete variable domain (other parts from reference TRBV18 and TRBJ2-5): NAGVMQNPRHLVRRRGQEARLRCSPMKGHSHVYWYRQLPEEGLKFMVYLQKENIIDESGMPKERFSAEFPKEGPSILRIQQVVRGDSAAYFCASSPPGAQETQYFGPGTRLLVL.

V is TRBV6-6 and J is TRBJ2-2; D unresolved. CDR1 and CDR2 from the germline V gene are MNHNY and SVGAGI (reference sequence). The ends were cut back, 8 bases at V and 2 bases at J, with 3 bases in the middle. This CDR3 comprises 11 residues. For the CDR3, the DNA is TGTGCCAGCGAAAACACCGGGGAGCTGTTTTTT. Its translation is CASENTGELFF.

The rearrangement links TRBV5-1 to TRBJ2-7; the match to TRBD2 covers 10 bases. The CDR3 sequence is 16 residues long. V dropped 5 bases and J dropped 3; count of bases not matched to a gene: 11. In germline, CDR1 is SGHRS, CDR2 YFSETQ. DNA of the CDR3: TGCGCCAGCAGGATGCTAGCGGGAGAAGGGTTCTACGAGCAGTACTTC. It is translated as CASRMLAGEGFYEQYF.

The CDR3 reads CASSGQQQAFF. CDR3 sequence (DNA): TGTGCCAGCAGTGGACAGCAGCAAGCTTTCTTT. V and J are TRBV2 and TRBJ1-1, with D perhaps TRBD1 (5 bases). This CDR3 contains 11 residues. CDR1 and CDR2 from the germline V gene are SNHLY and FYNNEI. Trimming left V 4 bases short and J 9 bases short, with 9 bases between.

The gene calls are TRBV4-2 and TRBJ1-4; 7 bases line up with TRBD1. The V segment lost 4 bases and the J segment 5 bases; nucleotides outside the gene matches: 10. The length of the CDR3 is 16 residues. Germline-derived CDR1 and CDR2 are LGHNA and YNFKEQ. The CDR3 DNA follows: TGTGCCAGCAGCCGCACGGTAGCCAGGGGGAATGAAAAACTGTTTTTT. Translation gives CASSRTVARGNEKLFF.

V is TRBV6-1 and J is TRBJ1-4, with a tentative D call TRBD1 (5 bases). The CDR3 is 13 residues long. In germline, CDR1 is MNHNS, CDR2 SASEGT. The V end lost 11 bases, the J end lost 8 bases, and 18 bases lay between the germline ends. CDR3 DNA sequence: TGTGCCGTACACCGGGACGCCAGGGAAAAACTGTTTTTT. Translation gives CAVHRDAREKLFF.

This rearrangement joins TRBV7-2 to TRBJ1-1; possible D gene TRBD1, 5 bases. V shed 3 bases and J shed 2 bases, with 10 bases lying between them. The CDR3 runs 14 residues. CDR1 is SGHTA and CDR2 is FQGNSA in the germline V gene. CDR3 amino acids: CASSFRATNTEAFF. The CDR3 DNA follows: TGTGCCAGCAGCTTCAGGGCTACTAACACTGAAGCTTTCTTT.

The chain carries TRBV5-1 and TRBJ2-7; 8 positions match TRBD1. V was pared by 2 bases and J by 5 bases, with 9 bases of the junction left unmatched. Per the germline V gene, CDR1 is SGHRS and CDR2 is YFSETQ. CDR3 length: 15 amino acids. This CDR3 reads CASSFDRGLGNEQYF. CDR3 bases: TGCGCCAGCAGCTTCGACAGGGGCCTTGGGAACGAGCAGTACTTC.

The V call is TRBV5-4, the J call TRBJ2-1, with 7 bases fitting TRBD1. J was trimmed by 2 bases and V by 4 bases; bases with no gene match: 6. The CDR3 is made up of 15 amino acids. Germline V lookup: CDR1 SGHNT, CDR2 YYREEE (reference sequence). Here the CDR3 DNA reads TGTGCCAGCAGCGGGACAGCAAAAACCTACAATGAGCAGTTCTTC. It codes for CASSGTAKTYNEQFF.

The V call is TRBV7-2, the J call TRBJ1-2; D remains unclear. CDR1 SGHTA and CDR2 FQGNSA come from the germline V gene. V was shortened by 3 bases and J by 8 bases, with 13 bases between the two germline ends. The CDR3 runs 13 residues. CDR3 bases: TGTGCCAGCAGCTTGACGAAGGATGCGGGCTACACCTTC. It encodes CASSLTKDAGYTF.

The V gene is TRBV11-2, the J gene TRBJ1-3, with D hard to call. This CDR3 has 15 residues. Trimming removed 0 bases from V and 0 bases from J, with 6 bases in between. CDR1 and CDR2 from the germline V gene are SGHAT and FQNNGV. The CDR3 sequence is CASSLDWGSGNTIYF. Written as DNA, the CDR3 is TGTGCCAGCAGCTTAGATTGGGGCTCTGGAAACACCATATATTTT.

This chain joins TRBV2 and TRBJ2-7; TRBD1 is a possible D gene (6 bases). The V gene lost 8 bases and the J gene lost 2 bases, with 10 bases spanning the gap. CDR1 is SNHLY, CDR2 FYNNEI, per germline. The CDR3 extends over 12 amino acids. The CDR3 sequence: CASGQGTYEQYF. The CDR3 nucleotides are TGTGCCAGCGGGCAGGGGACCTACGAGCAGTACTTC. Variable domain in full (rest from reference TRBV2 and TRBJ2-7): EPEVTQTPSHQVTQMGQEVILRCVPISNHLYFYWYRQILGQKVEFLVSFYNNEISEKSEIFDDQFSVERPDGSNFTLKIRSTKLEDSAMYFCASGQGTYEQYFGPGTRLTVT.

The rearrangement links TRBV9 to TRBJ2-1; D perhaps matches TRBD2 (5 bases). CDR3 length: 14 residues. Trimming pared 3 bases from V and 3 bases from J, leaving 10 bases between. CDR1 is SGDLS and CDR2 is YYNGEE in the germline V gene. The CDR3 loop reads CASSGGLRYNEQFF. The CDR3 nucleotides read TGTGCCAGCAGCGGAGGACTGCGCTACAATGAGCAGTTCTTC.

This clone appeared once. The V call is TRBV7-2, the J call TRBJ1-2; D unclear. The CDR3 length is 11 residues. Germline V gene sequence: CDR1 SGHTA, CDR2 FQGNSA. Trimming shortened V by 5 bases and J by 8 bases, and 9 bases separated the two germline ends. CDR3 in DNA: TGTGCCAGCAGCCCTACAAGCGGCTACACCTTC. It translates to CASSPTSGYTF.

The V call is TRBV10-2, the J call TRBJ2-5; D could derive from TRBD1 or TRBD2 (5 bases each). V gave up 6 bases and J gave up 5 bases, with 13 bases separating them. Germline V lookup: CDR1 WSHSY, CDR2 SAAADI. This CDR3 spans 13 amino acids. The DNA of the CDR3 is TGCGCCAGCAGCCGGGACGGTGGGGAGACCCAGTACTTC. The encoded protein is CASSRDGGETQYF.

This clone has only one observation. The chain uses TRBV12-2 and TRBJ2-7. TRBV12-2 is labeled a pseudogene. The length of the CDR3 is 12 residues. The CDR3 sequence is CASRSYRAPVYF. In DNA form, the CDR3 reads TGTGCAAGTCGCTCATACCGGGCCCCTGTGTACTTC.

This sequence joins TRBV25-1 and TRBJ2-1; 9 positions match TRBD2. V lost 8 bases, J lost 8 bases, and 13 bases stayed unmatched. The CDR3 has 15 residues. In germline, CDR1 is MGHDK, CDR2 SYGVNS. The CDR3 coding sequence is TGTGCCAGCCTCGAGGGGGCTAGCGGGATCCATGAGCAGTTCTTC. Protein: CASLEGASGIHEQFF.